The following is a T cell receptor beta chain sequence with its context. The ends were cut back, 0 bases at V and 4 bases at J, with 13 bases in the middle. Germline-derived CDR1 and CDR2 are LGHDT and YNNKEL (reference sequence). The CDR3 contains 15 residues. The sample is drawn from a study of blood T cell repertoires in COVID-19. Per the study methods: By means of reference gene primer amplification, nucleated cell counts were estimated. Only in-frame clones appear in the TCRdb table, and some are missing; sequencing was by immunoSEQ multiplex PCR. The V and J calls and clone size come from that table; D and trimming were worked out from the DNA. The sample carries approximately 76,000 clones, 86% recorded once.

What was sequenced was peripheral blood. The chain combines TRBV3-1 (or the pseudogene TRBV3-2) with TRBJ2-7, with D tentatively TRBD1 (6 bases). The clonotype was recovered from a man older than 75 in a cohort sampled during active COVID-19. The CDR3, as DNA: TGTGCCAGCAGCCAAGACGTCGGACAGCCATACGAGCAGTACTTC. Protein sequence: CASSQDVGQPYEQYF.